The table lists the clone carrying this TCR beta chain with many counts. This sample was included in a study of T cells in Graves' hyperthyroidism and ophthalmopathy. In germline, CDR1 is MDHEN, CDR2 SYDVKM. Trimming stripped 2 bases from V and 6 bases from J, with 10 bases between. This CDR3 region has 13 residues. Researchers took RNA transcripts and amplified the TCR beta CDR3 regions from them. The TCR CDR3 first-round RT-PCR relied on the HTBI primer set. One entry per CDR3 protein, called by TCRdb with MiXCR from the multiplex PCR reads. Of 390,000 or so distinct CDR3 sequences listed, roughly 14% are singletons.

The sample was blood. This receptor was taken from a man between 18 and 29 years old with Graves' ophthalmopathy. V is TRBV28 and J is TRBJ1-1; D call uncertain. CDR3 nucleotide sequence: TGTGCCAGCAGTTTAGCAGGTTGGGCTGAAGCTTTCTTT. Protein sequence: CASSLAGWAEAFF.